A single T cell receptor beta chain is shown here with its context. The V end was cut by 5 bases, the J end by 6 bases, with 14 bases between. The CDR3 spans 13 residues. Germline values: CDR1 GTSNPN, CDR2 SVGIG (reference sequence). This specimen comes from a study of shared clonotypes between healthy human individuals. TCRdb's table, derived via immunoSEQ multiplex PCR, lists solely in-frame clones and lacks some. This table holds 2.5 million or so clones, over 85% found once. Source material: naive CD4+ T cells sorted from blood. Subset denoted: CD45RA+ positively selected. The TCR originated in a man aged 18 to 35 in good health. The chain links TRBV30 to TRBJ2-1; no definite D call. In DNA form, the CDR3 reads TGTGCCTGGGGTTTAGGTCTCCCCAATGAGCAGTTCTTC. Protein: CAWGLGLPNEQFF.